This is a list of T cell receptor beta chains from one sample in a study of identical twins. Each CDR3 protein is one row after TCRdb ran MiXCR on the 5' RACE reads. The sample consists of around 670,000 distinct CDR3 sequences, approximately 6.1% of them appearing once. The material sequenced was naive T cells sorted from blood. All receptors derive from a man aged 18 to 30 in good health. CDR3s include the opening cysteine and the closing phenylalanine or tryptophan. A D gene is named only where the DNA matches it firmly. The size entry is marked missing in some rows and otherwise reads once, few, many or a size class.

>few|TRBD2|TRBJ2-3|16|TRBV2
CASSGTSGFVTDTQYF
TGTGCCAGCAGCGGGACTAGCGGCTTTGTCACAGATACGCAGTATTTT
>.|.|TRBJ1-5|16|TRBV19
CASSSERGRGNQPQHF
TGTGCCAGTAGTTCCGAAAGGGGTAGGGGCAATCAGCCCCAGCATTTT
>many|.|TRBJ2-5|15|TRBV5-1
CASSSAWDQTETQYF
TGCGCCAGCAGCTCCGCTTGGGACCAGACGGAGACCCAGTACTTC
>.|TRBD1|TRBJ2-6|17|TRBV12-3/TRBV12-4
CASSHMGQNSGANVLTF
TGTGCCAGCAGTCACATGGGACAGAACTCTGGGGCCAACGTCCTGACTTTC
>many|TRBD1|TRBJ2-5|16|TRBV5-1
CASSLSGQVARETQYF
TGCGCCAGCAGCTTGTCTGGACAGGTGGCTCGGGAGACCCAGTACTTC
>.|.|TRBJ2-5|14|TRBV5-1
CASSLPPLQETQYF
TGCGCCAGCAGCCTCCCTCCCCTCCAAGAGACCCAGTACTTC
>many|TRBD1|TRBJ1-1|17|TRBV5-6
CASSFRLRGESDTEAFF
TGTGCCAGCAGCTTTAGGCTCAGGGGGGAGAGCGACACTGAAGCTTTCTTT
>few|TRBD1|TRBJ2-7|13|TRBV20-1
CSGPDRGDDEQYF
TGCAGCGGGCCAGACAGGGGAGACGACGAGCAGTACTTC
>many|TRBD2|TRBJ2-1|15|TRBV28
CASTTGLAGVVEQFF
TGTGCCAGCACGACGGGACTAGCGGGAGTGGTTGAGCAGTTCTTC
>many|.|TRBJ1-5|15|TRBV9
CASSAEGQGNQPQHF
TGTGCCAGCAGCGCTGAGGGGCAGGGAAATCAGCCCCAGCATTTT
>few|TRBD1|TRBJ1-5|11|TRBV7-9
CATGQGGPQHF
TGTGCCACCGGACAGGGGGGGCCCCAGCATTTT
>many|TRBD2|TRBJ2-7|13|TRBV12-3/TRBV12-4
CASSQTSGYEQYF
TGTGCCAGCAGCCAGACTAGCGGCTACGAGCAGTACTTC
>few|TRBD2|TRBJ2-2|17|TRBV5-1
CASSLAGTSGSPGELFF
TGCGCCAGCAGCTTGGCCGGGACTAGCGGGAGCCCCGGGGAGCTGTTTTTT
>few|.|TRBJ2-7|15|TRBV5-1
CASSLAQGRVHEQYF
TGCGCCAGCAGCTTGGCACAGGGCCGGGTCCACGAGCAGTACTTC
>.|TRBD2|TRBJ2-1|15|TRBV5-1
CASSSTGTSDNEQFF
TGCGCCAGCAGCTCAACCGGGACTAGCGACAATGAGCAGTTCTTC
>.|.|TRBJ2-1|15|TRBV15
CATSSLQSSYNEQFF
TGTGCCACCAGCAGCCTACAGAGCTCCTACAATGAGCAGTTCTTC
>many|.|TRBJ1-5|13|TRBV12-3/TRBV12-4
CASSLLGSQPQHF
TGTGCCAGCAGTCTCCTAGGGAGTCAGCCCCAGCATTTT
>few|.|TRBJ1-3|15|TRBV6-5
CASSYSADSGNTIYF
TGTGCCAGCAGTTACTCGGCAGACTCTGGAAACACCATATATTTT
>many|.|TRBJ1-2|13|TRBV5-6
CASSLVDNYGYTF
TGTGCCAGCAGCTTGGTTGATAACTATGGCTACACCTTC
>many|.|TRBJ2-1|11|TRBV20-1
CSAQRGNEQFF
TGCAGTGCCCAGCGAGGGAATGAGCAGTTCTTC
>.|TRBD2|TRBJ2-2|16|TRBV7-2
CASSSRTRRSTGELFF
TGTGCCAGCAGCTCCCGGACTAGAAGGAGCACCGGGGAGCTGTTTTTT
>many|.|TRBJ1-1|14|TRBV29-1
CSVEASPGNTEAFF
TGCAGCGTTGAGGCGAGCCCGGGGAACACTGAAGCTTTCTTT
>many|.|TRBJ1-1|19|TRBV7-3
CASSLRPRGQPNLNTEAFF
TGTGCCAGCAGCTTACGACCGCGAGGACAGCCAAACTTGAACACTGAAGCTTTCTTT
>few|TRBD2|TRBJ2-4|16|TRBV15
CATSGGTSVTRNIQYF
TGTGCCACCAGCGGGGGGACTAGCGTGACGCGGAACATTCAGTACTTC
>many|.|TRBJ2-1|13|TRBV28
CASRYPNTPEQFF
TGTGCCAGCAGATACCCTAATACGCCTGAGCAGTTCTTC
>.|TRBD2|TRBJ2-6|17|TRBV27
CASSLTSGSSGANVLTF
TGTGCCAGCAGTTTGACTAGCGGGAGTTCTGGGGCCAACGTCCTGACTTTC
>few|.|TRBJ1-3|18|TRBV18
CASSPLRSSTASGNTIYF
TGTGCCAGCTCACCACTTCGCAGTTCGACCGCCTCTGGAAACACCATATATTTT